The rows below give T cell receptor beta chains drawn from one sample of a study of blood T cell repertoires in COVID-19. Generated by immunoSEQ multiplex PCR, the TCRdb table keeps only in-frame clones and is missing some. The sample carries roughly 200,000 clones, 88% recorded once. The sequencing input was peripheral blood. All receptors derive from a man aged 18 to 35 with active or convalescent COVID-19. CDR3s include the opening cysteine and the closing phenylalanine or tryptophan. A D gene is named only where the DNA matches it firmly. Expanded clones are given a class, and other clones once, few, many or no size at all.

clone_size j_call v_call d_call cdr3_nt cdr3_aa
once TRBJ2-1 TRBV5-1 TRBD2 TGCGCCAGCAGTTACGGGAGCGGGAGGAACTACAATGAGCAGTTCTTC CASSYGSGRNYNEQFF
NA TRBJ2-2 TRBV4-1 NA TGCGCCAGCAGCCAACGCGACAACTTAAACACCGGGGAGCTGTTTTTT CASSQRDNLNTGELFF
NA TRBJ2-3 TRBV7-9 NA TGTGCCAGCAGCTTAGGACACACAGATACGCAGTATTTT CASSLGHTDTQYF
NA TRBJ2-3 TRBV6-5 NA TGTGCCAGCATGAATAGCGGCACAGATACGCAGTATTTT CASMNSGTDTQYF
NA TRBJ2-5 TRBV24-1 TRBD2 TGTGCCACCAGTGATTTTGGGGAAGCGGGGGGCCAAGAGACCCAGTACTTC CATSDFGEAGGQETQYF
NA TRBJ2-3 TRBV28 NA TGTGCCAGCAGCCCCCGGGTTTCTAGCACAGATACGCAGTATTTT CASSPRVSSTDTQYF
NA TRBJ1-3 TRBV30 TRBD1 TGTGCCTGCACAAGGGGGCTTGGAAACACCATATATTTT CACTRGLGNTIYF
NA TRBJ2-3 TRBV6-6 TRBD1 TGTGCCAGCAGTTACCGGGACAGGGGCACAGATACGCAGTATTTT CASSYRDRGTDTQYF
NA TRBJ2-5 TRBV3-1/TRBV3-2 NA TGTGCCAGCAGCCCAGGTCAAGAGACCCAGTACTTC CASSPGQETQYF
few TRBJ1-2 TRBV3-1/TRBV3-2 NA TGTGCCAGCAGCCAAGTTGTGGCGGGTTATAGCTACACCTTC CASSQVVAGYSYTF
NA TRBJ2-7 TRBV24-1 NA TGTGCCACCGATCACAGGACAACCTACGAGCAGTACTTC CATDHRTTYEQYF
NA TRBJ2-2 TRBV10-1 NA TGCGCCAGCAGTGACCCGGGGATAAGTACCGGGGAGCTGTTTTTT CASSDPGISTGELFF
NA TRBJ2-1 TRBV7-3 NA TGTGCCAGCAGCTCTAAACCAGGGTACAATGAGCAGTTCTTC CASSSKPGYNEQFF
NA TRBJ2-7 TRBV6-2/TRBV6-3 TRBD2 TGTGCCAGCAGTTACGTAGCGGGGCGCTACGAGCAGTACTTC CASSYVAGRYEQYF
NA TRBJ2-1 TRBV5-1 TRBD2 TGCGCCAGCAGCTACTCTAGCGGGAGTCATAATGAGCAGTTCTTC CASSYSSGSHNEQFF
NA TRBJ1-1 TRBV20-1 TRBD1 TGCAGTGCTAGTAGCAGGGGGACAACTGAAGCTTTCTTT CSASSRGTTEAFF
few TRBJ2-2 TRBV27 TRBD2 TGTGCCAGCAGCCTCGAGCGGGAGGAGGCCACCGGGGAGCTGTTTTTT CASSLEREEATGELFF
NA TRBJ2-7 TRBV4-1 TRBD2 TGCGCCAGCAGCCAAGTAAGCGGGAGCTCCTACGAGCAGTACTTC CASSQVSGSSYEQYF
NA TRBJ1-1 TRBV9 TRBD1 TGTGCCAGCAGCGTAAGACAGGGATGGACTGAAGCTTTCTTT CASSVRQGWTEAFF
NA TRBJ2-5 TRBV7-2 NA TGTGCCAGCAGCTTTGCGGGATTGCACCAAGAGACCCAGTACTTC CASSFAGLHQETQYF
NA TRBJ2-3 TRBV19 NA TGTGCCAGTAGTATAGATCCCCGGGATACGCAGTATTTT CASSIDPRDTQYF
NA TRBJ2-7 TRBV19 TRBD1 TGTGCCAGTAGGATGGGACAGGGGGCTTACGAGCAGTACTTC CASRMGQGAYEQYF
few TRBJ1-3 TRBV10-3 TRBD1 TGTGCCAGTAGGGATCCCGGACAGGGATCTGGAAACACCATATATTTT CASRDPGQGSGNTIYF
once TRBJ2-1 TRBV7-2 TRBD1 TGTGCCAGCAGCCTCCCGGACAGGGTGATAGGTGAGCAGTTCTTC CASSLPDRVIGEQFF
once TRBJ1-5 TRBV19 NA TGTGCCAGTAGTATTCTAGGTTATCAGCCCCAGCATTTT CASSILGYQPQHF
few TRBJ1-4 TRBV28 NA TGTGCCAGCTACAGGCGGAGTAATGAAAAACTGTTTTTT CASYRRSNEKLFF